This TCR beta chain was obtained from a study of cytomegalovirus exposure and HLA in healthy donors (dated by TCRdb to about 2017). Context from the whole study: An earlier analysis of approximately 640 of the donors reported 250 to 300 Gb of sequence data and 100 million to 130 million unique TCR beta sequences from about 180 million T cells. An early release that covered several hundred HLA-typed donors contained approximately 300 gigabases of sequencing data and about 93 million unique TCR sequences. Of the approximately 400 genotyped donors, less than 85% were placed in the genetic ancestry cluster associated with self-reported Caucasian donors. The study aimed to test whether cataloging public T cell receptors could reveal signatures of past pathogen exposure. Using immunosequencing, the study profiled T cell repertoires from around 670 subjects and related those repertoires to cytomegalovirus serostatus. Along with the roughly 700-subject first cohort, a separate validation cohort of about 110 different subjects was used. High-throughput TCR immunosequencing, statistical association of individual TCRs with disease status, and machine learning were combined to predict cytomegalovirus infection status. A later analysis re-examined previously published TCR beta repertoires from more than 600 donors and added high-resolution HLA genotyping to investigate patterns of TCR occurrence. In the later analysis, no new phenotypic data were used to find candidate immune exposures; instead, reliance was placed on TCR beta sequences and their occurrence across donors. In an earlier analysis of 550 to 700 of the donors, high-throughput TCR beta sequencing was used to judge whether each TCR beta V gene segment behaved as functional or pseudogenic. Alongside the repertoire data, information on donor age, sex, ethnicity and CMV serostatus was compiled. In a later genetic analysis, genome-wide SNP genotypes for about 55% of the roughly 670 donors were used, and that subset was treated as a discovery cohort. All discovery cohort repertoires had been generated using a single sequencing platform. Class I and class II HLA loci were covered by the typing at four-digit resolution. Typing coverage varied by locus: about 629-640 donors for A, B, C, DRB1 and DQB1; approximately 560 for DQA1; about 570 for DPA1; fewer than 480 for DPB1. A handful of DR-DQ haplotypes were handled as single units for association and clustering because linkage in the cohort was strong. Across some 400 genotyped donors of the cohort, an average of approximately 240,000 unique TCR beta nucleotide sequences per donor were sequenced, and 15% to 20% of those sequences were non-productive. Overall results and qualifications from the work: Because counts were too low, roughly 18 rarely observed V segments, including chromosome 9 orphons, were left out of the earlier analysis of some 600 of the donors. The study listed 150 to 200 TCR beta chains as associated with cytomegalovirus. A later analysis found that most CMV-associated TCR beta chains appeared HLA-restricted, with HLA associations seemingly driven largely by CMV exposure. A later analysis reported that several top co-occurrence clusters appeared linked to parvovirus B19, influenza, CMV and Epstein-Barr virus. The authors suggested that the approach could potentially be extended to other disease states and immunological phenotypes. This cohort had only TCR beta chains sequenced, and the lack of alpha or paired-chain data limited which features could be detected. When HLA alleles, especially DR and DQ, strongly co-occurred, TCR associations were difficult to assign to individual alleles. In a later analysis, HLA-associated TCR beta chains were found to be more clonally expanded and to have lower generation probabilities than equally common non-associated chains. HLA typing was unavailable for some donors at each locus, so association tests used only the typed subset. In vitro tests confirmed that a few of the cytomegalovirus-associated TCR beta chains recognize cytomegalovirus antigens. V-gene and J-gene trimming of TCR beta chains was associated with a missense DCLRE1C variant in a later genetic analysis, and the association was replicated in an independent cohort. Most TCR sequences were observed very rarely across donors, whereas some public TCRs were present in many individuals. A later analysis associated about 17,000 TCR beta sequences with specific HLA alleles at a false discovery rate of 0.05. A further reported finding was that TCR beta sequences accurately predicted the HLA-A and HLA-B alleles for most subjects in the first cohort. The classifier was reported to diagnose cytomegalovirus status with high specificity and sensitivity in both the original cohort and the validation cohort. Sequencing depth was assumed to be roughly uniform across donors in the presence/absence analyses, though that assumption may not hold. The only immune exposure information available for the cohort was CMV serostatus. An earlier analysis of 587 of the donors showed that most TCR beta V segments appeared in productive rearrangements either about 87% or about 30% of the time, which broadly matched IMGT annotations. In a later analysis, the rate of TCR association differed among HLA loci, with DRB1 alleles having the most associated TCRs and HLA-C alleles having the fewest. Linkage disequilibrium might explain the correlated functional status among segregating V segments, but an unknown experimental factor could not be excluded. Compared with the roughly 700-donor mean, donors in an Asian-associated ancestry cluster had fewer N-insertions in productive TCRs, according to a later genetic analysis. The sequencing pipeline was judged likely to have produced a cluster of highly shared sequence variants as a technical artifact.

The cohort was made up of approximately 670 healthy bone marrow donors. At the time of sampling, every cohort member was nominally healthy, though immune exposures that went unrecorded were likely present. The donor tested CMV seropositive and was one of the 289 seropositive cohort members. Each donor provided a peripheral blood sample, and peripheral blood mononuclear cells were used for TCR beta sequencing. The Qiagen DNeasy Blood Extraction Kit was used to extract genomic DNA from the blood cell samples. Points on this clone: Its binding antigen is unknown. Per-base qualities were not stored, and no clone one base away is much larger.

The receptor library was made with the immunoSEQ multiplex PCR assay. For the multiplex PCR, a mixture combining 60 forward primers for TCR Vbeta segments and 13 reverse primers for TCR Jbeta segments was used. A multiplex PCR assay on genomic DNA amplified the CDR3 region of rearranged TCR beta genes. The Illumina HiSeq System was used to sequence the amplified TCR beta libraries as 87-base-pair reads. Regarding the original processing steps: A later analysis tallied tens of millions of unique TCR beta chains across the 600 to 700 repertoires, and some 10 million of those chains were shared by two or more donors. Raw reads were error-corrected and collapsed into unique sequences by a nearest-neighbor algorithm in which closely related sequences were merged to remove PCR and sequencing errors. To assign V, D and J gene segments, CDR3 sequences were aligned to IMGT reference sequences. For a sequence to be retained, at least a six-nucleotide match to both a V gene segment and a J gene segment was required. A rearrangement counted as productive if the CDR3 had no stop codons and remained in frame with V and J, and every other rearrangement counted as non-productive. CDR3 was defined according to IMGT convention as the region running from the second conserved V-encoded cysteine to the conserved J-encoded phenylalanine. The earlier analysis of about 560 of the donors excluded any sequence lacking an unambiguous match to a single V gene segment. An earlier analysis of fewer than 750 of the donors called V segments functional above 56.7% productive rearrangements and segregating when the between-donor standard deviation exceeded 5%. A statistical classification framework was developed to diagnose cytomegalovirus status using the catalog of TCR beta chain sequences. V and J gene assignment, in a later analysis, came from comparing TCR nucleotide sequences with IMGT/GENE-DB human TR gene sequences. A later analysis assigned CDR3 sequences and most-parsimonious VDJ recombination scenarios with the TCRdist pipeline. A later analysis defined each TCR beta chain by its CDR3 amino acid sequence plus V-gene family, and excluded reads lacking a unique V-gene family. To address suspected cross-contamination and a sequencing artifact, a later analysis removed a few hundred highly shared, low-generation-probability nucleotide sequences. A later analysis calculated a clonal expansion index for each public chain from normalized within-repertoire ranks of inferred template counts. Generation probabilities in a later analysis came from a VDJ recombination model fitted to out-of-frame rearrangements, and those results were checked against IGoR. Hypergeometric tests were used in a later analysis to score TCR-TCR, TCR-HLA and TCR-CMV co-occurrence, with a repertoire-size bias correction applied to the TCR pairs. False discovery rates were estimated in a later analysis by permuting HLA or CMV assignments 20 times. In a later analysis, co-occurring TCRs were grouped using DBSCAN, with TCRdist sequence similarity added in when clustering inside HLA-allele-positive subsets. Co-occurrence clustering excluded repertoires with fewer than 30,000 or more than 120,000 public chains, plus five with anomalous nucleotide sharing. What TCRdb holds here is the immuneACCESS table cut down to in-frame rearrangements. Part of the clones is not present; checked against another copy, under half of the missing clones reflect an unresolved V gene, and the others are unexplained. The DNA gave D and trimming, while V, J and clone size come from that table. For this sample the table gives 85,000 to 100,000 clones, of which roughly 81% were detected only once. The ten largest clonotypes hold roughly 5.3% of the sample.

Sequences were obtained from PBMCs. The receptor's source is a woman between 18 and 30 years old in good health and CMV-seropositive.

The CDR3 reads as follows: CATSSGEGRDNSPLHF. DNA sequence: TGTGCCACCAGTTCCGGTGAGGGTAGGGATAATTCACCCCTCCACTTT. This chain is built from TRBV15 and TRBJ1-6; there is no confident call for the D gene. Including the terminal cysteine and phenylalanine, the CDR3 comprises 16 residues. CDR3 DNA is the only sequence kept; it has 48 bases, read in frame from the first base. V is shortened by 6 bases, J by 5 bases, and the region joining them spans 17 bases. As encoded in the germline V gene (reference sequence), CDR1 is LNHNV while CDR2 is YYDKDF.